The 27 T cell receptor beta chains reported below all come from one sample, sequenced in a study of CD8 T cells in ankylosing spondylitis (dated by TCRdb to about 2017). Library construction relied on 5' RACE. TCRdb records Illumina HiSeq 2500 as the sequencer. TCRdb passed the public sequencing reads through fastp at Q25 and MiXCR, retaining productive beta sequences. Each record represents a unique CDR3 protein, reported with the most common genes and DNA among its rows. The sample yields fewer than 200,000 distinct CDR3 sequences; approximately 20% were counted once. The ten largest clones represent over 7% of the sample. The sample taken for sequencing was blood, either unsorted or a sorted T cell fraction (not recorded which). These receptors were obtained from a male donor with ankylosing spondylitis or in good health (not recorded which).

This clonotype was picked up a small number of times. J is TRBJ2-1 and V is TRBV24-1; D is possibly TRBD1 or TRBD2 (6 bases each). V shed 10 bases and J shed 10 bases, with 25 bases lying between them. CDR1 is KGHDR and CDR2 is SFDVKD in the germline V gene. The CDR3 is made up of 15 amino acids. The CDR3 DNA follows: TGTGCCACGCAAGCCCTAGGGGGGCATGTGGACGAGCAGTTCTTC. This codes for CATQALGGHVDEQFF.

This clonotype was seen at least ten times. This chain connects TRBV29-1 to TRBJ1-2; D uncertain. Trimming removed 7 bases at V and 4 bases at J, with 16 bases between. The CDR3 has 13 amino acids. The V gene's germline CDR1 is SQVTM and CDR2 ANQGSEA. CDR3 sequence reads: CSADPGNSYGYTF. The DNA for the CDR3 is TGCAGCGCAGACCCCGGGAATAGCTATGGCTACACCTTC.

Here the CDR3 DNA reads TGTACCACTGTAGGGGGGATCGGGGTAACCGGGGAGCTGTTTTTT. Translation: CTTVGGIGVTGELFF. The chain joins TRBV12-3 or TRBV12-4 to TRBJ2-2; D might be TRBD1 or TRBD2, each matching 6 bases. The CDR3 totals 15 residues.

This clonotype was recorded many times. The chain couples TRBV20-1 to TRBJ1-2; D gene uncertain. Trimming shortened V by 1 base and J by 8 bases, and 11 bases separated the two germline ends. The CDR3 has 12 residues. CDR1 DFQATT and CDR2 SNEGSKA come from the germline V gene (reference sequence). The CDR3 DNA sequence: TGCAGTGCTAGAGGGGTATCTATCGGCTACACCTTC. Translation: CSARGVSIGYTF.

V is TRBV11-2 and J is TRBJ2-3; 13 bases fit TRBD2. Germline assignment: CDR1 SGHAT and CDR2 FQNNGV. This CDR3 has 20 amino acids. Trimming took 3 bases from V and 1 from J; bases not matched to a gene: 13. CDR3 residues: CASSFPETSGRPLRTDTQYF. The CDR3 DNA reads TGTGCCAGCAGCTTTCCCGAGACTAGCGGGAGGCCCCTCCGCACAGATACGCAGTATTTT.

This clonotype was observed many times. In DNA, the CDR3 is TGTGCCAGCAGTGAAGGACTTTTCCCCTATGGCTACACCTTC. Amino acid sequence: CASSEGLFPYGYTF. The V and J genes are TRBV25-1 and TRBJ1-2; D ambiguous. This CDR3 contains 14 residues. In germline, CDR1 is MGHDK, CDR2 SYGVNS. The V end lost 2 bases, the J end lost 4 bases, and 11 bases lay between the germline ends.

Worth noting for this clonotype: A junction boundary mismatches the germline segment, possibly from a read error. The chain has TRBV7-6 and TRBJ2-7; D gene uncertain. Germline V gene sequence: CDR1 SGHVS, CDR2 FNYEAQ. This CDR3 is built from 14 residues. CDR3 in amino acids: CASSPYQDTYEPYF. The CDR3 DNA follows: TGTGCCAGCAGCCCGTACCAGGATACCTACGAGCCGTACTTC.

The chain is built from TRBV19 and TRBJ2-2; TRBD2 agrees at 13 bases. Per the germline V gene, CDR1 is LNHDA and CDR2 is SQIVND (reference sequence). The CDR3 spans 14 residues. Trimming took 7 bases from V and 11 from J; bases not matched to a gene: 7. CDR3 DNA sequence: TGTGCCAGTACCCGGACTAGCGGGAGTGGAGAGCTGTTTTTT. It specifies CASTRTSGSGELFF.

The chain joins TRBV10-3 to TRBJ2-6; 8 bases agree with TRBD2. In germline, CDR1 is ENHRY, CDR2 SYGVKD. The J segment lost 0 bases and the V segment lost 9 bases, leaving 7 bases of the junction unmatched. This CDR3 comprises 16 residues. The CDR3 is CAIPSGPRSGANVLTF. The CDR3 DNA reads TGTGCCATTCCTAGCGGGCCCCGCTCTGGGGCCAACGTCCTGACTTTC.

This clonotype has just a few counts. The chain carries TRBV28 and TRBJ1-4; 8 bases match TRBD1. Trimming removed 8 bases from V and 8 bases from J; junction bases left unmatched: 10. This CDR3 spans 14 amino acids. Germline V gives CDR1 MDHEN, CDR2 SYDVKM. Here the CDR3 DNA reads TGTGCCAGCTCACGGACAGGGAGGCGGGAAAAACTGTTTTTT. It translates to CASSRTGRREKLFF.

This clonotype was counted between two and nine times. The chain uses TRBV19 and TRBJ2-2, with 13 bases identical to TRBD2. This CDR3 region has 15 residues. V lost 6 bases to trimming and J lost 4 bases; unmatched junction nucleotides: 2. Germline loops: CDR1 LNHDA, CDR2 SQIVND (reference sequence). The CDR3 region has the DNA TGTGCCAGTAGACGACTAGCGGGGGGCACCGGGGAGCTGTTTTTT. Protein: CASRRLAGGTGELFF.

This clonotype was found many times. The CDR3 sequence is CASSLSEGNQPQHF. In DNA form, the CDR3 reads TGTGCCAGCAGCTTGTCAGAAGGCAATCAGCCCCAGCATTTT. The rearrangement links TRBV7-9 to TRBJ1-5; the D is unclear. The CDR3 contains 14 residues. Germline V gives CDR1 SEHNR, CDR2 FQNEAQ (reference sequence). V was shortened by 3 bases and J by 2 bases, with 8 bases between the two germline ends. Combining the CDR3 with reference TRBV7-9 and TRBJ1-5 gives the whole variable domain DTGVSQNPRHKITKRGQNVTFRCDPISEHNRLYWYRQTLGQGPEFLTYFQNEAQLEKSRLLSDRFSAERPKGSFSTLEIQRTEQGDSAMYLCASSLSEGNQPQHFGDGTRLSIL.

This clonotype was detected only a few times. The chain employs TRBV18 and TRBJ2-3; the D gene is possibly TRBD2 (5 bases). The germline V gene encodes CDR1 KGHSH and CDR2 LQKENI. The CDR3 sequence is 11 residues long. V lost 11 bases, J lost 5 bases, and 11 bases lay in between. In nucleotides, the CDR3 is TGTGCCTCTAATGAGGGAGATACGCAGTATTTT. Translating gives CASNEGDTQYF.

This clonotype was picked up a small number of times. This chain joins TRBV18 and TRBJ2-3; 7 bases match TRBD1. The V segment lost 3 bases and the J segment 3 bases; nucleotides outside the gene matches: 6. The length of the CDR3 is 15 residues. CDR1 and CDR2 from the germline V gene are KGHSH and LQKENI. CDR3 region: CASSPPGTATDTQYF. As DNA, the CDR3 is TGTGCCAGCTCACCTCCCGGGACAGCAACAGATACGCAGTATTTT.

The gene calls are TRBV6-5 and TRBJ1-3; the D gene is possibly TRBD1 (5 bases). This CDR3 spans 13 amino acids. Trimming took 2 bases from V and 14 from J, leaving 16 bases between them. The germline gives CDR1 MNHEY, CDR2 SVGAGI. The CDR3 nucleotides read TGTGCCAGCAGTTACGGGACGCACTCCTCCTTATATTTT. It yields the protein CASSYGTHSSLYF.

This sequence joins TRBV12-5 and TRBJ2-3, with a tentative D call TRBD2 (6 bases). V gave up 3 bases and J gave up 5 bases, with 9 bases separating them. Germline V CDR1 and CDR2: LGHNT, FRNRAP. The CDR3 spans 13 residues. CDR3 DNA: TGTGCTAGTGGTTTTCGAGCGGGAGATACGCAGTATTTT. The encoded protein is CASGFRAGDTQYF.

This clonotype was observed at least ten times. The J gene is TRBJ2-3, the V gene TRBV5-1; the D gene is possibly TRBD2 (6 bases). V lost 3 bases and J 4 bases, leaving 18 bases between the germline ends. CDR1 and CDR2 (germline): SGHRS, YFSETQ. The length of the CDR3 is 16 residues. The CDR3 sequence: CASSSLRAEGPDTQYF. The CDR3, as DNA: TGCGCCAGCAGCTCCCTCCGAGCGGAGGGGCCAGATACGCAGTATTTT.

The CDR3 here is CASSQGGLGEQFF. The CDR3 DNA is TGTGCCAGCAGCCAAGGAGGGCTGGGTGAGCAGTTCTTC. The chain joins TRBV3-1 to TRBJ2-1; a weak D match, TRBD2 (5 bases). V was trimmed by 1 base and J by 9 bases, leaving 10 bases between them. The CDR3 is made up of 13 amino acids. Germline V gene lookup returns CDR1 LGHDT and CDR2 YNNKEL (reference sequence).

V is TRBV28 and J is TRBJ2-1; no firm D call. The CDR3 contains 13 residues. Trimming cost V 6 bases and J 16 bases, with 22 bases left between them. The germline V gene encodes CDR1 MDHEN and CDR2 SYDVKM. CDR3 region: CASRPPLDSSGFF. CDR3 sequence (DNA): TGTGCCAGCAGACCCCCCCTTGACTCTTCTGGATTCTTC.

Ten or more counts support this clonotype. This chain connects TRBV10-3 to TRBJ2-5, with no clear D. V was cut by 0 bases and J by 4 bases, with 6 bases left in between. Looked up from germline, CDR1 is ENHRY and CDR2 is SYGVKD. This CDR3 is built from 13 residues. The CDR3 DNA reads as TGTGCCATCAGTGAGTCCGGCGGAGAGACCCAGTACTTC. Translation: CAISESGGETQYF.

This clonotype was seen repeatedly, ten times or more. The V gene is TRBV12-3 or TRBV12-4, the J gene TRBJ2-2, with D possibly being TRBD1 or TRBD2 (5 bases each). Trimming shortened V by 6 bases and J by 6 bases, and 11 bases separated the two germline ends. This CDR3 region has 13 residues. In nucleotides, the CDR3 is TGTGCCAGCAGGACGGGGCACCCCGGGGAGCTGTTTTTT. This encodes CASRTGHPGELFF.

The chain links TRBV28 to TRBJ1-2; the match to TRBD1 covers 8 bases. The J segment lost 6 bases and the V segment lost 5 bases, leaving 8 bases of the junction unmatched. Germline loops: CDR1 MDHEN, CDR2 SYDVKM. The CDR3 has 14 residues. The DNA for the CDR3 is TGTGCCAGCAGTCCCCGACAGGGGTGGGATGGCTACACCTTC. Translation gives CASSPRQGWDGYTF.

This clonotype has at least ten counts. The chain is built from TRBV5-5 and TRBJ2-7; 11 bases agree with TRBD2. CDR3 size: 14 residues. V lost 4 bases to trimming and J lost 5 bases; unmatched junction nucleotides: 5. Germline V gene data show CDR1 as SGHKS and CDR2 as YYEKEE (reference sequence). CDR3 nucleotides: TGTGCCAGCAGCCTGACTAGCGGGATGAACGAGCAGTACTTC. It encodes CASSLTSGMNEQYF. Full variable domain (missing parts from reference TRBV5-5 and TRBJ2-7): DAGVTQSPTHLIKTRGQQVTLRCSPISGHKSVSWYQQVLGQGPQFIFQYYEKEERGRGNFPDRFSARQFPNYSSELNVNALLLGDSALYLCASSLTSGMNEQYFGPGTRLTVT.

This clonotype was found a few times. CDR3 protein: CASSLVLGPFTYEQYF. In DNA, the CDR3 is TGTGCCAGCAGCTTAGTTTTAGGACCATTCACCTACGAGCAGTACTTC. The gene calls are TRBV11-3 and TRBJ2-7, with D unresolved. This CDR3 is built from 16 residues. V lost 1 base, J lost 2 bases, and 15 bases lay in between. Germline CDR1 SGHNT, CDR2 YENEEA. Looking up the rest from reference TRBV11-3 and TRBJ2-7 gives the full variable domain: EAGVVQSPRYKIIEKKQPVAFWCNPISGHNTLYWYLQNLGQGPELLIRYENEEAVDDSQLPKDRFSAERLKGVDSTLKIQPAELGDSAVYLCASSLVLGPFTYEQYFGPGTRLTVT.

In this sample, this clonotype turned up many times. The rearrangement uses TRBV2 and TRBJ2-7; perhaps TRBD2 as D (5 bases). Germline V gives CDR1 SNHLY, CDR2 FYNNEI. The CDR3 is 15 amino acids. Trimming stripped 7 bases from V and 6 bases from J, with 22 bases between. The CDR3 DNA sequence: TGTGCCAGCACCAGAGCGGCCCCTTTGGATCCCGAGCAGTACTTC. This translates into CASTRAAPLDPEQYF. Variable domain in full (rest from reference TRBV2 and TRBJ2-7): EPEVTQTPSHQVTQMGQEVILRCVPISNHLYFYWYRQILGQKVEFLVSFYNNEISEKSEIFDDQFSVERPDGSNFTLKIRSTKLEDSAMYFCASTRAAPLDPEQYFGPGTRLTVT.

The chain joins TRBV5-1 to TRBJ2-1, with TRBD1 identical over 10 bases. The junction had 5 bases not matched to a gene; V was cut back by 4 bases and J by 4 bases. The CDR3 has 15 residues. Looked up from germline, CDR1 is SGHRS and CDR2 is YFSETQ. DNA of the CDR3: TGCGCCAGCAGCACGACAGGGGGCGCGTACAATGAGCAGTTCTTC. This encodes CASSTTGGAYNEQFF.

This clonotype was counted at least ten times. The chain carries TRBV5-1 and TRBJ2-3; 8 nucleotides agree with TRBD2. CDR1 is SGHRS and CDR2 is YFSETQ in the germline V gene. This CDR3 region has 14 residues. With V trimmed by 4 bases and J by 4 bases, 5 bases remained unmatched. The CDR3 reads CASSTTSGSDTQYF. The CDR3 DNA sequence: TGCGCCAGCAGCACAACTAGCGGATCAGATACGCAGTATTTT.